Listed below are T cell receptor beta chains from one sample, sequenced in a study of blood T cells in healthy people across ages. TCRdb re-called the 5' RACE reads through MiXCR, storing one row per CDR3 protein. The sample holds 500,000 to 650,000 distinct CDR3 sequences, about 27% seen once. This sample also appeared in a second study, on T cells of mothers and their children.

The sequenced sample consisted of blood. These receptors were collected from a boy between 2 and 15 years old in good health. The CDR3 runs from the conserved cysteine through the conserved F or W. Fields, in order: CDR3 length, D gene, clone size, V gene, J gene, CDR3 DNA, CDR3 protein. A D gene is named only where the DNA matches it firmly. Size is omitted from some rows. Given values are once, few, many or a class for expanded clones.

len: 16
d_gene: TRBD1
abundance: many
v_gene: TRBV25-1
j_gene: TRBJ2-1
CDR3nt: TGTGCCAGCAGTGTCGTCGGACAGGGGGCCGATAGTGAGCAGTTCTTC
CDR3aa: CASSVVGQGADSEQFF

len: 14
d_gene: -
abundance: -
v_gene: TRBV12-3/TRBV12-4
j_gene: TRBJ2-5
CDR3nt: TGTGCCAGCAGTTTGAACGGGCCCCAAGAGACCCAGTACTTC
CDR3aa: CASSLNGPQETQYF

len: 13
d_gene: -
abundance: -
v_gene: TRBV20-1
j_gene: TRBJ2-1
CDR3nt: TGCAGTACAGGGTTGAGGACCTACAATGAGCAGTTCTTC
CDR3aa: CSTGLRTYNEQFF

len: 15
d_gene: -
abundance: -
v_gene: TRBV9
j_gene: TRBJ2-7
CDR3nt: TGTGCCAGCAGCGTAAGCGAGAACTTTGCCTACGAGCAGTACTTC
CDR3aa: CASSVSENFAYEQYF

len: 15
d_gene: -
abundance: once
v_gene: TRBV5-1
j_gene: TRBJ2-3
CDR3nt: TGCGCCAGCAGCTTATACATTTACAACCCCTCAGGGCAGTATTTT
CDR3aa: CASSLYIYNPSGQYF

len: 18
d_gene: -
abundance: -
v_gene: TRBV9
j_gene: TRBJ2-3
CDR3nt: TGTGCCAGCAGCGTAGCTGGACCTGGGGGTTGGGGCACAGATACGCAGTATTTT
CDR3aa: CASSVAGPGGWGTDTQYF

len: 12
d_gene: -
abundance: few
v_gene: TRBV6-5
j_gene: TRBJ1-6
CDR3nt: TGCGCCAGCAGTCCTTTTAATTCACCCCTCCACTTT
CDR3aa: CASSPFNSPLHF

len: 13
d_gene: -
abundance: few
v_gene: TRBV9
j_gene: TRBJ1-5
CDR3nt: TGTGCCAGCAGCCTAACGGGCGGGTTGCCCCAGCATTTT
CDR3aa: CASSLTGGLPQHF

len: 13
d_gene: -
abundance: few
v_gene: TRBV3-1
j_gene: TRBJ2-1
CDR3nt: TGTGCCAGCAGCCAAGATATTTCCAGTGAGCAGTTCTTC
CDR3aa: CASSQDISSEQFF

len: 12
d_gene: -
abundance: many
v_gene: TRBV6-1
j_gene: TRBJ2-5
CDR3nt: TGTGCCAGCAGTGAAAGTCGAGAGACCCAGTACTTC
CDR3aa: CASSESRETQYF

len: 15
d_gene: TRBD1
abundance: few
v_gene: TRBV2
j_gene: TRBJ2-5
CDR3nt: TGTGCCAGCAAGGGGGACAGGGGTTGGCAAGAGACCCAGTACTTC
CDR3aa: CASKGDRGWQETQYF

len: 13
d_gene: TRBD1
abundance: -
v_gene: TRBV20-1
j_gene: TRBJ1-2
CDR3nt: TGCAGTGCCCGGGACAGGGGACACTATGGCTACACCTTC
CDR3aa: CSARDRGHYGYTF

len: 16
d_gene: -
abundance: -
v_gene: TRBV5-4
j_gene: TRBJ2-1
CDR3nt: TGTGCCAGCACCGCTATGGGCGGGATGAGATCCAATGAGCAGTTCTTC
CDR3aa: CASTAMGGMRSNEQFF

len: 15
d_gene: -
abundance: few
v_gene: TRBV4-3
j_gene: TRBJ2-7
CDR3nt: TGCGCCAGCAGCCAAGTAATAGCGGCCTCCTACGAGCAGTACTTC
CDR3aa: CASSQVIAASYEQYF

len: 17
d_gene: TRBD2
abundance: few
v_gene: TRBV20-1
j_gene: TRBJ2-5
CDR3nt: TGCAGTGCTGGAGCTCTTCGGACTAGTCGGCATGGGGAGACCCAGTACTTC
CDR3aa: CSAGALRTSRHGETQYF

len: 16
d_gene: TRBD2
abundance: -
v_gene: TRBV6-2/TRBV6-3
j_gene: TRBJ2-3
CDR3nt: TGTGCCAGCAGTTACTCACCTAGCGGGAGGACAGATACGCAGTATTTT
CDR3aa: CASSYSPSGRTDTQYF

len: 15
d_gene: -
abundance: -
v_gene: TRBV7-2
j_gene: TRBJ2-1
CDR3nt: TGTGCCAGCAGCTTAAGGACCACCGGATACAATGAGCAGTTCTTC
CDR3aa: CASSLRTTGYNEQFF

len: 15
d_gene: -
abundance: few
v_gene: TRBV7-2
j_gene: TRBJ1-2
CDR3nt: TGTGCCAGCAGCTTAGAACGGCCACCATTATATGGCTACACCTTC
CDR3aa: CASSLERPPLYGYTF

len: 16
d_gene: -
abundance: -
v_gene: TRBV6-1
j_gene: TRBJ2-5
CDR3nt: TGTGCCAGCAGTGAACTGGAGGCGGGGAGGGGGCATGAGCAGTACTTC
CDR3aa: CASSELEAGRGHEQYF

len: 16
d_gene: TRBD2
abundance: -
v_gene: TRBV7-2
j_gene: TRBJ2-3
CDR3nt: TGTGCCAGCAGCACAGGACTAGCGGGAGGTACAGATACGCAGTATTTT
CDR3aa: CASSTGLAGGTDTQYF

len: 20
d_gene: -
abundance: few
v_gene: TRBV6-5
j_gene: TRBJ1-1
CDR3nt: TGTGCCAGCAGTTACCTTAATTTGATCCGGGAACCTAAATTAGTCGCTGAAGCTTTCTTT
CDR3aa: CASSYLNLIREPKLVAEAFF

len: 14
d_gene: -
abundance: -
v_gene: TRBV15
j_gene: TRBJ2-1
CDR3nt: TGTGCCACCAGTATGGTGAGCTCCTACAATGAGCAGTTCTTC
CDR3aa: CATSMVSSYNEQFF

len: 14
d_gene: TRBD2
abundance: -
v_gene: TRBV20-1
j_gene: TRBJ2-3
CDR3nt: TGCAGTGCTAGGGGACTAGCGGGACCAGATACGCAGTATTTT
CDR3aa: CSARGLAGPDTQYF

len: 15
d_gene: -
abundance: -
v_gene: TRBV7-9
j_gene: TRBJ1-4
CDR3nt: TGTGCCAGCAGCTTAGAGGGTCGAACTAATGAAAAACTGTTTTTT
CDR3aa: CASSLEGRTNEKLFF

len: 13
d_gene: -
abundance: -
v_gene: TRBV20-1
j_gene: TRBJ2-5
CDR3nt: TGCAGTGCTAATCCGCAGGGTGGTAAGACCCAGTACTTC
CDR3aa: CSANPQGGKTQYF

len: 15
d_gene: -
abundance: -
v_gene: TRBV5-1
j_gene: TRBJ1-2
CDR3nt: TGCGCCAGAAGCTTGGCGGGGGGACACACCTATGGCTACACCTTC
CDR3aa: CARSLAGGHTYGYTF

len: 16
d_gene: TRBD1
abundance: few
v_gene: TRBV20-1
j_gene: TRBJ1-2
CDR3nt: TGCAGTGCTGCCGGGACAGGATCAACAGCTAACTATGGCTACACCTTC
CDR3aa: CSAAGTGSTANYGYTF

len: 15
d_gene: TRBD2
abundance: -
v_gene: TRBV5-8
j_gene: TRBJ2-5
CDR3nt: TGTGCCAGCAGCTTCCCCCGAAGGACTAGCGGGAGTGTGTTCTTC
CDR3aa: CASSFPRRTSGSVFF

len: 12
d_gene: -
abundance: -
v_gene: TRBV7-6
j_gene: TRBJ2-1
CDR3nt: TGTGCCAGCAGCTTAGCGACGGCTGAGCAGTTCTTC
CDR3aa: CASSLATAEQFF

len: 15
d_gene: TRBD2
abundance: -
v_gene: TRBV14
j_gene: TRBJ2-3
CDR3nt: TGTGCCAGCAGCCTAGAGGGTAGCGGGGCTGCTACGCAGTATTTT
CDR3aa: CASSLEGSGAATQYF

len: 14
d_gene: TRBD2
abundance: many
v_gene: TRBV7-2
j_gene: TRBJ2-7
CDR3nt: TGTGCCAGCAGCCCAGGACTAGCGAGCTACGAGCAGTACTTC
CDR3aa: CASSPGLASYEQYF

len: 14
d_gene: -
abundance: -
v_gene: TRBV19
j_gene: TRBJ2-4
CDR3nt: TGTGCCAGTAGTATCGTCCCTAGCGAAAGTATTCAGTACTTC
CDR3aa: CASSIVPSESIQYF

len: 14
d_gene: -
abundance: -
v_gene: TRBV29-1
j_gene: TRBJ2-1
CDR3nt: TGCAGCGTTCACCACGGCGGGGGCGGCAATGAGCAGTTCTTC
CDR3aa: CSVHHGGGGNEQFF

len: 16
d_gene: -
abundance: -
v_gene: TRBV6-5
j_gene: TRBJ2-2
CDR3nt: TGTGCCAGCAGTTACTCGTCGGCCGGGAACACCGGGGAGCTGTTTTTT
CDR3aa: CASSYSSAGNTGELFF

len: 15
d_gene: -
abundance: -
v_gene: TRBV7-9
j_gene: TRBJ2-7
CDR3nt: TGTGCCAGCAGCTTATATGTGAGTCTCCTAGACGAGCAGTACTTC
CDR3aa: CASSLYVSLLDEQYF

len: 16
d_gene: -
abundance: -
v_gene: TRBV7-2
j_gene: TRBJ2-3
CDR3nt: TGTGCCAGCAGCTTATTCGGGGGGCGCGGCACAGATACGCAGTATTTT
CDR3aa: CASSLFGGRGTDTQYF

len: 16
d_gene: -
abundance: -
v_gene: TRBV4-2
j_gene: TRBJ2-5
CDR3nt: TGTGCCAGCAGCCAACGCGGGGACTTCCTCCAAGAGACCCAGTACTTC
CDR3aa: CASSQRGDFLQETQYF

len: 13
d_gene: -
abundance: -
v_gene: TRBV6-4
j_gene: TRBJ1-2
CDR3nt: TGTGCCAGCAGGGACAGCTCTTCCCTGGGCTACACCTTC
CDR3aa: CASRDSSSLGYTF

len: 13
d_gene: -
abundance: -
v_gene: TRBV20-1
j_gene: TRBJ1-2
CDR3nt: TGCAGTGCTAGACCAGGGGATAACTATGGCTACACCTTC
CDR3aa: CSARPGDNYGYTF

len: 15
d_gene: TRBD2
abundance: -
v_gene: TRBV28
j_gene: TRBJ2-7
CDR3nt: TGTGCCAGCAGTTCAAGGACGCGGGAGGGCTACGAGCAGTACTTC
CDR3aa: CASSSRTREGYEQYF

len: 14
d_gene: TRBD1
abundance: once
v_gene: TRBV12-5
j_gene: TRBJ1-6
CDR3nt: TGTGCTAATGGCTCAGGGGGGGCGAATTCACCCCTCCACTTT
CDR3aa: CANGSGGANSPLHF

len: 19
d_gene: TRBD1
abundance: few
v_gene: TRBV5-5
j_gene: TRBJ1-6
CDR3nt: TGTGCCAGCAGCTTGGTCGTGGGCAGGGGGCTCTCCTATAATTCACCCCTCCACTTT
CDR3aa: CASSLVVGRGLSYNSPLHF

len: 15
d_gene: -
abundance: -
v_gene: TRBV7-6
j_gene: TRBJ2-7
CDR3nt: TGTGCCAGCAGTTTAGGGTCAGGCCCTGCCTACGAGCAGTACTTC
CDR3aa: CASSLGSGPAYEQYF

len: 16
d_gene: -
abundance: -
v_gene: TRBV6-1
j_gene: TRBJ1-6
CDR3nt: TGTGCCAGCAGTGAAGATGACAGGCGACTTAATTCACCCCTCCACTTT
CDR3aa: CASSEDDRRLNSPLHF

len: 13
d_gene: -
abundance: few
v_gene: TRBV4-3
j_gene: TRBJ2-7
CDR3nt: TGCGCCAGCAGCCAAGTGGTGGGTTACGAGCAGTACTTC
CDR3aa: CASSQVVGYEQYF

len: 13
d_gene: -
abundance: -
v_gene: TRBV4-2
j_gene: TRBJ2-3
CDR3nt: TGTGCCAGCAGCCAGCGGGAAGGAGATACGCAGTATTTT
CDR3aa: CASSQREGDTQYF

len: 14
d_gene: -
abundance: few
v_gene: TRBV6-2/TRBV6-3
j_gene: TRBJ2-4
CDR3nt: TGTGCCAGCAGTTACGGAAGAGCTAAAAACATTCAGTACTTC
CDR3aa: CASSYGRAKNIQYF

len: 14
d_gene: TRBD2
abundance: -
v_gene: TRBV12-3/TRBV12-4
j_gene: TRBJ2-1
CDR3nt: TGTGCCAGCAGGTCGGGAGGCTCCTACAATGAGCAGTTCTTC
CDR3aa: CASRSGGSYNEQFF

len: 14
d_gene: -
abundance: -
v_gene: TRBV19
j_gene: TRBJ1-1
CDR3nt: TGTGCCAGTAGAGCCGGGACGGCGAACACTGAAGCTTTCTTT
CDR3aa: CASRAGTANTEAFF

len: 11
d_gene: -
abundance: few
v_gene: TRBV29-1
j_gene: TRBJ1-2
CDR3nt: TGCAGCGTTGAAGACACTTATGGCTACACCTTC
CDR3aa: CSVEDTYGYTF

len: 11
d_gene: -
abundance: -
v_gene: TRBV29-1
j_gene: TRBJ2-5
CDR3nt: TGCAGCGGCTCAGGTCAAGAGACCCAGTACTTC
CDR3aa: CSGSGQETQYF

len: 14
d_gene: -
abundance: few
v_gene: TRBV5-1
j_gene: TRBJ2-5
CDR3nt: TGCGCCAGCAGCGACGGGGGACCCCAAGAGACCCAGTACTTC
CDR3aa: CASSDGGPQETQYF

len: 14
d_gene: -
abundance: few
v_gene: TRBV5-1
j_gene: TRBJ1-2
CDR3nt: TGCGCCAGCAGCTTGGCCGTCGGGACACCCGGCTACACCTTC
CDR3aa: CASSLAVGTPGYTF

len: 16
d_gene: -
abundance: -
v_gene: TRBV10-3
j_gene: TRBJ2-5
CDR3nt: TGTGCCATCAGTGAGTCGGAAAGGGTGCATCAAGAGACCCAGTACTTC
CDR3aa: CAISESERVHQETQYF